This T cell receptor beta chain was observed in a study of blood T cell dynamics during melanoma immunotherapy. For this clone: Its specificity is not known.

Notes on the study in general: The study could not tell melanoma-specific clones from general immune activation.

As for time point: week 3, after first cycle of checkpoint inhibitor. V was pared by 0 bases and J by 4 bases, with 13 bases between. The CDR3 is 16 amino acids. Germline V gives CDR1 MGHRA, CDR2 YSYEKL. Method: immunoSEQ multiplex PCR; TCRdb's copy keeps in-frame clones and lacks some. The sample holds around 16,000 clones, 94% seen once. The starting material was effector memory CD8+ T cells from blood, obtained from a patient treated with checkpoint blockade. The receptor was isolated from a human donor with melanoma. The gene calls are TRBV4-1 and TRBJ2-1, with a possible D match to TRBD1 (5 bases). The chain's CDR3 is CASSQDPPDSYNEQFF. Written as DNA, the CDR3 is TGCGCCAGCAGCCAAGATCCCCCCGACAGTTACAATGAGCAGTTCTTC.